This entry describes one T cell receptor (beta chain). Germline CDR1 is SGHAT and CDR2 is FQNNGV. The CDR3 contains 16 residues. The J segment lost 3 bases and the V segment lost 1 base, leaving 4 bases of the junction unmatched. The record originates from a study of shared clonotypes between healthy human individuals. The overall study: Plates per donor: three CD4 naive, three CD4 memory, two CD8 naive, one CD8 memory.

The authors' processing: Filtering of immunoSEQ junctional sequences could not match full-length read filtering. The method was immunoSEQ multiplex PCR; TCRdb's version includes in-frame clones alone and lacks a portion of them. Clone size and V and J calls were adopted from that table, with D and trimming inferred from the DNA. The data hold roughly 1,100,000 clones, with more than 65% observed a single time. This sequence joins TRBV11-2 and TRBJ2-1, with 9 bases aligning to TRBD2. This clonotype originated in a man in his late teens or twenties in good health. The sequenced sample consisted of memory CD4+ T cells sorted from blood. As to subset: CD45RA-negative fraction. The chain's CDR3 is CASSLGASGIYNEQFF. The CDR3 coding sequence is TGTGCCAGCAGCTTAGGGGCTAGCGGGATCTACAATGAGCAGTTCTTC.